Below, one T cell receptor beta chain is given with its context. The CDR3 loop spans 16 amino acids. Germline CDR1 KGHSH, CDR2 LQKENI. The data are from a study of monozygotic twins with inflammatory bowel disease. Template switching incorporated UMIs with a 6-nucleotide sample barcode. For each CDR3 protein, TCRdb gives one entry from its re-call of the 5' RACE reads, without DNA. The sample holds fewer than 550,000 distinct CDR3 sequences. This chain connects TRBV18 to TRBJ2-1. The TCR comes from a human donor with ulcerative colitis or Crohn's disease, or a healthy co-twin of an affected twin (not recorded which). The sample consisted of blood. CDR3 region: CASSPPDQVFYNEQFF.